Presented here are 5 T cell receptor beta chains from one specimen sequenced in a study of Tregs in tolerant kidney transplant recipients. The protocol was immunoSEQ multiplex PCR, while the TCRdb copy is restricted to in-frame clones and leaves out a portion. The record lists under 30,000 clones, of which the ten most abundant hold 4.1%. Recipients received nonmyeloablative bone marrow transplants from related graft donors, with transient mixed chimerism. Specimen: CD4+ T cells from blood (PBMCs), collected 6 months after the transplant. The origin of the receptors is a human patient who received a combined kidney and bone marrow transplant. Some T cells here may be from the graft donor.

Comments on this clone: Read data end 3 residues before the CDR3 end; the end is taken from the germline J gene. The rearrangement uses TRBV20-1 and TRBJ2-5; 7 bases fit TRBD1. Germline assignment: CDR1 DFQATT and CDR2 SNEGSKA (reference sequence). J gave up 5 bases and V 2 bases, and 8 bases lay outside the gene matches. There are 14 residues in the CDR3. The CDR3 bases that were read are TGCAGTGCTAGAAAGGACAGGACGAAGGAGACC. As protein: CSARKDRTKET. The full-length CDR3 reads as CSARKDRTKETQYF.

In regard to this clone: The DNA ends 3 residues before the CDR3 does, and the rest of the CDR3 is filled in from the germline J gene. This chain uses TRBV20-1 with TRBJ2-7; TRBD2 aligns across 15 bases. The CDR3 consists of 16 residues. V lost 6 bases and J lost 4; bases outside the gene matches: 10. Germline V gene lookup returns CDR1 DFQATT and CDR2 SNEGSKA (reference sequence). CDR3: CSAPPGLAGGWYEQYF. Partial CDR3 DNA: TGCAGTGCCCCCCCTGGACTAGCGGGAGGGTGGTACGAG.

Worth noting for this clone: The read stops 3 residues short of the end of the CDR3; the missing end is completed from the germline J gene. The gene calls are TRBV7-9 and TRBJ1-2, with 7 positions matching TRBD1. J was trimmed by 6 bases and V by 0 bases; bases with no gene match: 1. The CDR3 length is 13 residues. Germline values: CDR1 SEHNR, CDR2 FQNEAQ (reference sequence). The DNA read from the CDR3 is TGTGCCAGCAGCTTAGCAGGGGGCGATGGC. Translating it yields CASSLAGGDG. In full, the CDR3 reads CASSLAGGDGYTF.

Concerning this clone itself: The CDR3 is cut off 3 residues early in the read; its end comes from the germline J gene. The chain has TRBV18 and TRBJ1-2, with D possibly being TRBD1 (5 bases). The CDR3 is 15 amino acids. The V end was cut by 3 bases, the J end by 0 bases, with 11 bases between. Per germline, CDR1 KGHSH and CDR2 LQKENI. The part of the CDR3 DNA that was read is TGTGCCAGCTCACCTACGGGGGGGGCTAACTATGGC. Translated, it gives CASSPTGGANYG. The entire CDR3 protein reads CASSPTGGANYGYTF.

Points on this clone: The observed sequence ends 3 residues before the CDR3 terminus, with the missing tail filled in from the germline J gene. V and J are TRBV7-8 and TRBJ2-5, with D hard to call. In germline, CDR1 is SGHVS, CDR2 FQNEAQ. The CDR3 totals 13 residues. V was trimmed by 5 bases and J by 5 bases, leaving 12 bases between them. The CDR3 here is CASSPPRRETQYF. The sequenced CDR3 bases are TGTGCCAGCAGCCCCCCGCGGCGGGAGACC.